These 30 T cell receptor beta chains were all obtained from the same sample, sequenced in a study of blood T cell repertoires in COVID-19. The data were produced by immunoSEQ multiplex PCR, yet TCRdb's version contains in-frame clones alone and is incomplete. Counted here are approximately 170,000 clones, around 84% occurring once; the ten biggest clones make up about 14%. Source material: peripheral blood. These receptors all come from a woman in her 70s with COVID-19, enrolled during active disease.

The chain recombines TRBV29-1 with TRBJ1-4; the D gene is possibly TRBD1 (5 bases). CDR1 is SQVTM and CDR2 is ANQGSEA in the germline V gene. V lost 4 bases and J lost 7, with 13 bases in between. This CDR3 has 13 residues. The DNA for the CDR3 is TGCAGCGTTGTAGGGACTATGGGTGAAAAACTGTTTTTT. Encoded protein: CSVVGTMGEKLFF. Full variable domain (rest looked up from reference TRBV29-1 and TRBJ1-4): SAVISQKPSRDICQRGTSLTIQCQVDSQVTMMFWYRQQPGQSLTLIATANQGSEATYESGFVIDKFPISRPNLTFSTLTVSNMSPEDSSIYLCSVVGTMGEKLFFGSGTQLSVL.

The chain uses TRBV18 and TRBJ1-1; TRBD1 is a possible D gene (5 bases). Between the trimmed V and J ends, which lost 3 bases and 4 bases, there was a span of 9 bases. CDR3 length equals 13 residues. CDR1 and CDR2 from the germline V gene are KGHSH and LQKENI. CDR3 DNA: TGTGCCAGCTCACCGGGACTGTCCACTGAAGCTTTCTTT. Translation: CASSPGLSTEAFF.

The CDR3 region is CASSEASAARNSPLHF. The CDR3, as DNA: TGTGCCAGCAGTGAAGCTTCGGCGGCGAGGAATTCACCCCTCCACTTT. V and J are TRBV6-1 and TRBJ1-6; no firm D call. The germline gives CDR1 MNHNS, CDR2 SASEGT. V gave up 0 bases and J gave up 7 bases, with 13 bases separating them. The length of the CDR3 is 16 residues.

This clone has just one count. V usage is TRBV6-4 and J usage is TRBJ2-7; TRBD2 might be the D (7 bases). Trimming removed 11 bases at V and 5 bases at J, with 25 bases between. The CDR3 length is 15 residues. Germline values: CDR1 MRHNA, CDR2 SNTAGT. The CDR3 DNA follows: TGTGCCGTAGGGAGAAAGGGGGAGGGCCGGGACGAGCAGTACTTC. Translation gives CAVGRKGEGRDEQYF.

The chain combines TRBV7-8 with TRBJ2-1, with D possibly matching TRBD1 (5 bases). The CDR3 is 15 amino acids. Germline values: CDR1 SGHVS, CDR2 FQNEAQ. V lost 2 bases and J 5 bases, leaving 13 bases between the germline ends. The CDR3 bases are TGTGCCAGCAGCTTAACCCGTACAGGCCACAATGAGCAGTTCTTC. Protein: CASSLTRTGHNEQFF.

V usage is TRBV2 and J usage is TRBJ2-5; no clear D. CDR3 size: 13 residues. Germline CDR1 and CDR2: SNHLY and FYNNEI. Trimming removed 8 bases from V and 1 base from J, with 11 bases in between. The CDR3 sequence: CASLYPGQETQYF. The CDR3 DNA follows: TGTGCCAGCTTATACCCCGGCCAAGAGACCCAGTACTTC.

The chain couples TRBV24-1 to TRBJ2-3, with D tentatively TRBD1 (6 bases). The V gene lost 4 bases and the J gene lost 3 bases, with 10 bases spanning the gap. CDR3 length: 14 residues. Looked up from germline, CDR1 is KGHDR and CDR2 is SFDVKD. The CDR3 DNA follows: TGTGCCACCAGTGAGACAGGAGGAACAGATACGCAGTATTTT. Translated: CATSETGGTDTQYF.

V gene TRBV28 combines with J gene TRBJ2-5, with D possibly being TRBD2 (5 bases). Germline V gene sequence: CDR1 MDHEN, CDR2 SYDVKM. This CDR3 has 14 residues. V was cut by 6 bases and J by 4 bases, with 15 bases left in between. The CDR3 nucleotides read TGTGCCAGCAGCCCCAGTGTCCGGGGAGAGACCCAGTACTTC. Translation gives CASSPSVRGETQYF. Filled out from reference TRBV28 and TRBJ2-5, the complete variable domain reads DVKVTQSSRYLVKRTGEKVFLECVQDMDHENMFWYRQDPGLGLRLIYFSYDVKMKEKGDIPEGYSVSREKKERFSLILESASTNQTSMYLCASSPSVRGETQYFGPGTRLLVL.

The sample holds a few counts of this clone. This sequence joins TRBV10-2 and TRBJ1-4; D is possibly TRBD1 (6 bases). The germline CDR1 and CDR2 sequences are WSHSY and SAAADI. The CDR3 extends over 14 amino acids. The ends were cut back, 2 bases at V and 7 bases at J, with 11 bases in the middle. The CDR3 DNA reads as TGCGCCAGCAGTGAGAGGGGGTCAAGTGAAAAACTGTTTTTT. Protein product: CASSERGSSEKLFF.

This clone appeared once. This chain uses TRBV18 with TRBJ2-1; D might be TRBD2 (6 bases). V lost 3 bases and J lost 0, with 15 bases in between. Germline values: CDR1 KGHSH, CDR2 LQKENI. The length of the CDR3 is 17 residues. The CDR3 DNA follows: TGTGCCAGCTCACCCCGGCTAGCGTTAAGCTCCTACAATGAGCAGTTCTTC. The encoded protein is CASSPRLALSSYNEQFF.

The chain recombines TRBV11-3 with TRBJ2-1; TRBD2 might be the D (6 bases). V gave up 4 bases and J gave up 6 bases, with 13 bases separating them. CDR3 length: 14 amino acids. CDR1 is SGHNT, CDR2 YENEEA, per germline. The CDR3: CASSSGLWPNEQFF. The CDR3, as DNA: TGTGCCAGCAGCTCGGGACTCTGGCCCAATGAGCAGTTCTTC.

The V call is TRBV11-2, the J call TRBJ1-5, with TRBD1 matching 9 bases. The V segment lost 5 bases and the J segment 5 bases; nucleotides outside the gene matches: 1. Germline V lookup: CDR1 SGHAT, CDR2 FQNNGV. The CDR3 sequence is 13 residues long. The CDR3: CASSRQGDQPQHF. The CDR3 DNA sequence: TGTGCCAGCAGCCGACAGGGGGATCAGCCCCAGCATTTT.

A single count supports this clone. This chain joins TRBV5-1 and TRBJ1-2; the D gene is possibly TRBD1 (6 bases). Germline V lookup: CDR1 SGHRS, CDR2 YFSETQ. The CDR3 extends over 14 amino acids. Deletions cut 1 base from V and 8 bases from J, with 15 bases between. CDR3 protein: CASSLIGQPGGYTF. The DNA for the CDR3 is TGCGCCAGCAGCTTGATTGGACAGCCCGGGGGCTACACCTTC.

This chain's CDR3 is CASSGGQDRNQPQHF. In nucleotides, the CDR3 is TGTGCCAGCAGTGGGGGACAGGATCGCAATCAGCCCCAGCATTTT. The V gene is TRBV28, the J gene TRBJ1-5, with 8 bases lining up with TRBD1. CDR3 length: 15 amino acids. The J segment lost 2 bases and the V segment lost 5 bases, leaving 5 bases of the junction unmatched. Germline CDR1 is MDHEN and CDR2 is SYDVKM.

The chain joins TRBV18 to TRBJ1-1, with 9 nucleotides matching TRBD1. Unmatched junction bases numbered 1, after V lost 4 bases and J lost 1 base. Per germline, CDR1 KGHSH and CDR2 LQKENI. CDR3 length: 14 amino acids. CDR3 in amino acids: CASSQGQGNTEAFF. Written as DNA, the CDR3 is TGTGCCAGCTCACAGGGACAGGGGAACACTGAAGCTTTCTTT.

The rearrangement uses TRBV21-1 and TRBJ2-7; TRBD1, as called in the table, went unchecked against the DNA. TRBV21-1 is recorded as a pseudogene. The CDR3 spans 18 residues. In nucleotides, the CDR3 is TGTGCCAGCAGCAAGATAAGGGGGCCCGGACGGCTCGCGTGGGAGCAGTACGTC. This encodes CASSKIRGPGRLAWEQYV.

The chain couples TRBV7-2 to TRBJ2-1; perhaps TRBD2 as D (6 bases). The V end lost 2 bases, the J end lost 5 bases, and 22 bases lay between the germline ends. The CDR3 has 18 amino acids. Germline V lookup: CDR1 SGHTA, CDR2 FQGNSA. In DNA, the CDR3 is TGTGCCAGCAGCTTAAACCGCGTAGGGCGGGGCCCAAACAATGAGCAGTTCTTC. Protein sequence: CASSLNRVGRGPNNEQFF.

Turning to this clone: Other DNA sequences of this sample code for an identical CDR3. J is TRBJ2-7 and V is TRBV7-8; D unclear. The length of the CDR3 is 16 residues. CDR1 is SGHVS, CDR2 FQNEAQ, per germline. CDR3 DNA: TGTGCCAGCAGCTTAGGTACTGATAACCTAGTTTACGAGCAGTATGTC. It yields the protein CASSLGTDNLVYEQYV.

The rearrangement uses TRBV6-5 and TRBJ2-2; 9 nucleotides agree with TRBD2. Germline trimming cut 7 bases from V and 4 bases from J; bases unmatched to any gene: 7. CDR1 and CDR2 from the germline V gene are MNHEY and SVGAGI. The CDR3 is made up of 15 amino acids. CDR3 DNA sequence: TGTGCCAGCAACAATCGACTAGCGGCCACCGGGGAGCTGTTTTTT. Amino acids: CASNNRLAATGELFF.

This clone appeared once. This chain joins TRBV9 and TRBJ1-6; TRBD1 matches 9 bases. Trimming removed 3 bases from V and 10 bases from J; junction bases left unmatched: 8. This CDR3 contains 15 residues. The germline V gene has CDR1 SGDLS and CDR2 YYNGEE. The CDR3 region has the DNA TGTGCCAGCAGCGGGGACGACAGGGGGGGATCACCCCTCCACTTT. The encoded protein is CASSGDDRGGSPLHF.

This clone was recorded only once. The J gene is TRBJ1-4, the V gene TRBV28; 9 bases line up with TRBD1. Trimming removed 5 bases from V and 7 bases from J; junction bases left unmatched: 5. CDR1 is MDHEN and CDR2 is SYDVKM in the germline V gene. The CDR3 is 14 amino acids. DNA of the CDR3: TGTGCCAGCAGTCTGGACAGGGGTGGTGAAAAACTGTTTTTT. Translation gives CASSLDRGGEKLFF.

This clone was seen more than once but under ten times. This chain joins TRBV4-1 and TRBJ2-7; 14 nucleotides match TRBD2. The CDR3 runs to 18 residues. The germline V gene encodes CDR1 MGHRA and CDR2 YSYEKL. V lost 3 bases and J lost 2; bases outside the gene matches: 9. The DNA for the CDR3 is TGCGCCAGCAGCCAGGGAGGACTAGCGGGAGGTAGGCCCTACGAGCAGTACTTC. It is translated as CASSQGGLAGGRPYEQYF.

The V and J genes are TRBV28 and TRBJ1-2; 7 bases fit TRBD1. The CDR3 has 17 amino acids. Germline CDR1 MDHEN, CDR2 SYDVKM. Losses at the gene ends were 8 bases for V and 6 bases for J; bases not matched to a gene: 21. The CDR3 region is CASRPPRGYTGDNGYTF. In DNA form, the CDR3 reads TGTGCCAGCCGTCCACCTAGGGGGTATACAGGGGACAATGGCTACACCTTC.

The CDR3 nucleotides read TGTGCCAGCAGTGGCAGGCTCTACGAGCAGTACTTC. The encoded protein is CASSGRLYEQYF. The J gene is TRBJ2-7, the V gene TRBV28; no definite D call. The V gene lost 5 bases and the J gene lost 3 bases, with 8 bases spanning the gap. The CDR3 length is 12 residues. The V gene's germline CDR1 is MDHEN and CDR2 SYDVKM.

The V call is TRBV6-1, the J call TRBJ1-4; D perhaps matches TRBD1 (6 bases). The V gene lost 3 bases and the J gene lost 2 bases, with 7 bases spanning the gap. This CDR3 has 14 amino acids. CDR1 is MNHNS, CDR2 SASEGT, per germline. CDR3 amino acids: CASSEQGTNEKLFF. The DNA of the CDR3 is TGTGCCAGCAGTGAGCAGGGGACTAATGAAAAACTGTTTTTT.

In the case of this clone: Other DNA variants within this sample encode the same CDR3. CDR3 protein: CASSPGGANTEAFF. The CDR3 bases are TGTGCCAGCTCACCGGGGGGGGCCAACACTGAAGCTTTCTTT. The chain employs TRBV18 and TRBJ1-1, with D possibly TRBD1 on 6 matching bases. The CDR3 contains 14 residues. The V gene's germline CDR1 is KGHSH and CDR2 LQKENI. The V and J ends lost 3 bases and 2 bases respectively, with 10 bases between them.

V usage is TRBV4-2 and J usage is TRBJ1-2; D remains ambiguous. This CDR3 is built from 15 residues. Between the trimmed V and J ends, which lost 0 bases and 0 bases, there was a span of 8 bases. CDR1 and CDR2 from the germline V gene are LGHNA and YNFKEQ. The CDR3 protein is CASSQDSSANYGYTF. CDR3 bases: TGTGCCAGCAGCCAAGATTCATCAGCTAACTATGGCTACACCTTC.

The J gene is TRBJ2-3, the V gene TRBV19; the match to TRBD2 covers 11 bases. Germline V gene lookup returns CDR1 LNHDA and CDR2 SQIVND (reference sequence). V lost 2 bases to trimming and J lost 4 bases; unmatched junction nucleotides: 5. The CDR3 is made up of 16 amino acids. The DNA of the CDR3 is TGTGCCAGTAGTATACAACTAGCGGGGGCGGCAGATACGCAGTATTTT. It translates to CASSIQLAGAADTQYF.

The chain combines TRBV2 with TRBJ2-5; a possible D gene is TRBD2 (6 bases). CDR3 length equals 14 residues. Germline loops: CDR1 SNHLY, CDR2 FYNNEI. Deletions cut 4 bases from V and 3 bases from J, with 12 bases between. The DNA for the CDR3 is TGTGCCAGCAGTGTGGACTACGGGGAAGAGACCCAGTACTTC. This translates into CASSVDYGEETQYF.

V usage is TRBV7-8 and J usage is TRBJ1-1; D is ambiguous. Germline V CDR1 and CDR2: SGHVS, FQNEAQ. There are 13 residues in the CDR3. The V and J ends lost 7 bases and 11 bases respectively, with 20 bases between them. The DNA of the CDR3 is TGTGCCAGCACCCCGTCGACACGATCGAACGCTTTCTTT. Translating it yields CASTPSTRSNAFF.